This passage covers 2 T cell receptor beta chains from one sample sequenced in a study of blood T cells in healthy people across ages. For the second PCR, which ran for about 7 to 12 cycles, a sample-barcoded 5' primer and a J-beta primer mix were used. TCRdb redid the calling of the 5' RACE reads with MiXCR, one entry per CDR3 protein. The sample comprises 1.5 million to 2 million distinct CDR3 sequences, roughly 30% of which are singletons, and roughly 8% rests with the top ten. Sequenced material: blood. The receptors derive from a young woman in good health.

This clonotype was picked up a small number of times. V is TRBV5-1 and J is TRBJ1-2, with D maybe TRBD1 (5 bases). Trimming took off 0 bases at V and 8 bases at J, with 17 bases between the two ends. Germline CDR1 is SGHRS and CDR2 is YFSETQ. CDR3 length: 15 residues. The CDR3 coding sequence is TGCGCCAGCAGCTTGGGGACAAACACTGGGAAAGGCTACACCTTC. It translates to CASSLGTNTGKGYTF. Drawing the rest from reference TRBV5-1 and TRBJ1-2, the complete variable domain is KAGVTQTPRYLIKTRGQQVTLSCSPISGHRSVSWYQQTPGQGLQFLFEYFSETQRNKGNFPGRFSGRQFSNSRSEMNVSTLELGDSALYLCASSLGTNTGKGYTFGSGTRLTVV.

This clonotype was counted many times. The genes are TRBV10-2 and TRBJ2-1; no clear D gene. V lost 7 bases, J lost 4 bases, and 5 bases lay in between. CDR1 is WSHSY and CDR2 is SAAADI in the germline V gene. The CDR3 runs 11 residues. DNA of the CDR3: TGCGCCAGCACCAAATACAATGAGCAGTTCTTC. Translation: CASTKYNEQFF.